Listed here are 6 T cell receptor beta chains from one sample, sequenced in a study of cytomegalovirus exposure and HLA in healthy donors. It was with 60 Vbeta and 13 Jbeta primers that the PCR ran. TCRdb keeps only in-frame clones here, not all; method: immunoSEQ multiplex PCR. The data show 80,000 to 100,000 clones, 79% seen once. The sample comprised PBMCs. These receptors were obtained from a male donor in good health and CMV-seropositive.

V usage is TRBV5-1 and J usage is TRBJ1-6, with 7 positions matching TRBD1. CDR1 is SGHRS, CDR2 YFSETQ, per germline. This CDR3 has 16 amino acids. With V trimmed by 0 bases and J by 7 bases, 7 bases remained unmatched. CDR3 nucleotides: TGCGCCAGCAGCTTGGGGGGGTCACAGGGGAATTCACCCCTCCACTTT. Translated: CASSLGGSQGNSPLHF.

V is TRBV30 and J is TRBJ2-2; TRBD2 aligns across 9 bases. This CDR3 has 17 residues. Germline loops: CDR1 GTSNPN, CDR2 SVGIG (reference sequence). Trimming removed 0 bases from V and 4 bases from J; junction bases left unmatched: 9. The CDR3 sequence is CAWSVIAGGRGTGELFF. The CDR3 coding sequence is TGTGCCTGGAGTGTAATTGCGGGGGGGCGGGGCACCGGGGAGCTGTTTTTT. Supplemented by reference TRBV30 and TRBJ2-2, the full variable domain reads SQTIHQWPATLVQPVGSPLSLECTVEGTSNPNLYWYRQAAGRGLQLLFYSVGIGQISSEVPQNLSASRPQDRQFILSSKKLLLSDSGFYLCAWSVIAGGRGTGELFFGEGSRLTVL.

J is TRBJ2-1 and V is TRBV2, with 9 nucleotides matching TRBD2. Germline V lookup: CDR1 SNHLY, CDR2 FYNNEI. Trimming at V came to 6 bases and at J to 4 bases, leaving 16 bases not matched to a gene. The CDR3 length is 18 residues. In nucleotides, the CDR3 is TGTGCCAGCAGGCTTCCGGCGGGGGGGCCGGGGATATACAATGAGCAGTTCTTC. Translated: CASRLPAGGPGIYNEQFF.

Remarks on this clone: The sample carries other DNA sequences with the same CDR3. The V gene is TRBV30, the J gene TRBJ2-3; tentatively, D is TRBD1 (5 bases). The CDR3 sequence is 13 residues long. CDR1 and CDR2 from the germline V gene are GTSNPN and SVGIG (reference sequence). With 0 bases removed from V and 1 base from J, the gap between germline ends came to 5 bases. As DNA, the CDR3 is TGTGCCTGGAGTGTAGGGGGCACAGATACGCAGTATTTT. Its protein product is CAWSVGGTDTQYF. Combining the CDR3 with reference TRBV30 and TRBJ2-3 gives the whole variable domain SQTIHQWPATLVQPVGSPLSLECTVEGTSNPNLYWYRQAAGRGLQLLFYSVGIGQISSEVPQNLSASRPQDRQFILSSKKLLLSDSGFYLCAWSVGGTDTQYFGPGTRLTVL.

The genes are TRBV10-3 and TRBJ1-1; a weak D match, TRBD1 (6 bases). The CDR3 is made up of 15 amino acids. Per germline, CDR1 ENHRY and CDR2 SYGVKD. Trimming cost V 0 bases and J 2 bases, with 10 bases left between them. The CDR3 coding sequence is TGTGCCATCAGTGAGTCGACGGGGGGCAACACTGAAGCTTTCTTT. This gives the protein CAISESTGGNTEAFF.

The chain links TRBV7-6 to TRBJ1-1, with 7 bases aligning to TRBD1. Trimming removed 2 bases from V and 1 base from J; junction bases left unmatched: 10. This CDR3 spans 17 amino acids. Germline CDR1 reads SGHVS; CDR2 reads FNYEAQ. Here the CDR3 DNA reads TGTGCCAGCAGCTTAATCCCCCGACAGGGCCCGAACACTGAAGCTTTCTTT. It yields the protein CASSLIPRQGPNTEAFF.